Below, one T cell receptor beta chain is given with its context. No antigen is known for it. Measured with immunoSEQ multiplex PCR; TCRdb has only the in-frame clones, and not every one. The sample has about 180,000 clones; about nine tenths are singletons. This entry comes from a study of T cell responses to AZD1222 COVID-19 vaccine. Study-level results: Scientists sampled the repertoires only once the peak T cell response had passed. Baseline seropositivity occurred in only a handful of AZD1222 recipients.

Germline CDR1 and CDR2: MRHNA and SNTAGT. The CDR3 covers 13 residues. V lost 0 bases, J lost 12 bases, and 9 bases lay in between. The sequences come from peripheral blood, collected on day 0 of AZD1222 vaccination. The chain recombines TRBV6-4 with TRBJ1-6; D gene unclear. This clonotype was obtained from an adult in good health. The DNA for the CDR3 is TGTGCCAGCAGTGACTCGTTCACTGGACCCCTCCACTTT. It translates to CASSDSFTGPLHF.